Shown below are 7 T cell receptor beta chains from a single sample sequenced in a study of T cell repertoires in cytomegalovirus infection. Each CDR3 protein is one row after TCRdb ran MiXCR on the reads. The table includes around 280,000 distinct CDR3 sequences, roughly 9.3% detected once. The sequencing sample was made of PBMCs. These receptors all stem from a human donor in good health (CMV status not recorded). Some clones in this sample may be carry-over from other donors' samples.

As to this clonotype: This could be a read error, since a much larger clone is one nucleotide away. The chain employs TRBV20-1 and TRBJ2-2; D not resolved. Germline values: CDR1 DFQATT, CDR2 SNEGSKA (reference sequence). The CDR3 has 16 residues. CDR3 in amino acids: CSARDGQLLNIGELFF. The DNA for the CDR3 is TGCAGTGCTAGAGATGGCCAGCTACTAAACATCGGGGAGCTGTTTTTT.

This clonotype occurred a few times. This chain links TRBV6-6 with TRBJ2-3; no firm D call. The CDR3 covers 13 residues. The ends were cut back, 6 bases at V and 6 bases at J, with 13 bases in the middle. Looked up from germline, CDR1 is MNHNY and CDR2 is SVGAGI (reference sequence). The CDR3 coding sequence is TGTGCCAGCAGGCCGACCTATTTGGATACGCAGTATTTT. Translating gives CASRPTYLDTQYF.

This clonotype was counted ten times or more. The chain uses TRBV20-1 and TRBJ2-3; 7 bases are a match to TRBD2. This CDR3 comprises 19 residues. CDR1 is DFQATT and CDR2 is SNEGSKA in the germline V gene (reference sequence). V gave up 5 bases and J gave up 0 bases; unmatched junction bases: 20. In DNA form, the CDR3 reads TGCAGTGCTCCTAAAGACCAGGGAAGCGGGGCCTCTAGCACAGATACGCAGTATTTT. Encoded protein: CSAPKDQGSGASSTDTQYF.

This clonotype turned up a few times. This chain connects TRBV12-3 or TRBV12-4 to TRBJ1-1, with 9 positions matching TRBD1. CDR3 length: 14 amino acids. J was trimmed by 4 bases and V by 7 bases; bases with no gene match: 7. CDR3 region: CASTQTGGGTEAFF. The CDR3 region has the DNA TGTGCCAGCACCCAGACAGGGGGGGGCACTGAAGCTTTCTTT.

This clonotype has at least ten counts. The V gene is TRBV7-8, the J gene TRBJ2-4; tentative D call: TRBD2 (6 bases). This CDR3 has 15 amino acids. From germline, CDR1 is SGHVS and CDR2 FQNEAQ. The ends were cut back, 5 bases at V and 7 bases at J, with 18 bases in the middle. The CDR3 sequence is CASSPTSSIWNIQYF. The CDR3 DNA reads TGTGCCAGCAGCCCCACTAGCTCGATCTGGAACATTCAGTACTTC.

This clonotype came up many times. In DNA, the CDR3 is TGCAGCGTTGGACGTTACGGGGCCCTCTACAATGAGCAGTTCTTC. It codes for CSVGRYGALYNEQFF. V usage is TRBV29-1 and J usage is TRBJ2-1; D tentatively fits TRBD1 or TRBD2 (5 bases each). The CDR3 runs to 15 residues. Germline CDR1 reads SQVTM; CDR2 reads ANQGSEA. Trimming left V 4 bases short and J 3 bases short, with 16 bases between.

This clonotype was found a few times. The chain combines TRBV28 with TRBJ2-2; 7 positions agree with TRBD1. With V trimmed by 4 bases and J by 1 base, 9 bases remained unmatched. This CDR3 contains 17 residues. CDR1 is MDHEN, CDR2 SYDVKM, per germline. CDR3 DNA: TGTGCCAGCAGTTCGGCCTTTGGACAGGTGAACACCGGGGAGCTGTTTTTT. Protein: CASSSAFGQVNTGELFF.